The 17 T cell receptor beta chains given below trace back to one sample, sequenced in a study of blood T cells in healthy people across ages. Combining a sample-barcoded 5' primer with a J-beta primer mix, a second PCR ran for about 7 to 11 cycles. TCRdb ran MiXCR on the 5' RACE reads and lists one entry per CDR3 protein. The sample lists fewer than 800,000 distinct CDR3 sequences; around 20% were seen once. Material for sequencing was blood. Source of these receptors: a man between 65 and 85 years old in good health.

Details on this clonotype: One junction end does not reproduce the germline sequence, and a read error may be involved. The chain has TRBV28 and TRBJ2-2; D is perhaps TRBD2 (5 bases). Per germline, CDR1 MDHEN and CDR2 SYDVKM. The CDR3 has 13 amino acids. CDR3 DNA: TGCGCCAGCAGTAGGGCGGGCACCGGGGAGCTGTTTTTT. Its translation: CASSRAGTGELFF.

The V and J genes are TRBV6-2 or TRBV6-3 and TRBJ2-7, with D perhaps being TRBD1 or TRBD2 (6 bases each). Deletions cut 10 bases from V and 3 bases from J, with 19 bases between. CDR1 is MNHEY and CDR2 is SVGEGT in the germline V gene. This CDR3 has 14 residues. The CDR3 loop reads CATKGGSGNYEQYF. CDR3 bases: TGTGCCACAAAAGGGGGTAGCGGAAACTACGAGCAGTACTTC.

This clonotype was observed a few times. This chain uses TRBV21-1 with TRBJ2-7. TRBV21-1 is deemed a pseudogene. CDR3 size: 12 residues. DNA for the CDR3: TGTGCCAGCAGCAAAGGGAGCGTCGAGCAGTACTTC. This translates into CASSKGSVEQYF.

The gene calls are TRBV7-2 and TRBJ2-2, with 9 bases matching TRBD2. This CDR3 comprises 16 residues. CDR1 is SGHTA, CDR2 FQGNSA, per germline. Unmatched junction bases numbered 8, after V lost 5 bases and J lost 4 bases. DNA of the CDR3: TGTGCCAGCAGCCCTAGCGGGATACTCCCCACCGGGGAGCTGTTTTTT. Its translation is CASSPSGILPTGELFF.

This clonotype was counted a few times. The chain carries TRBV4-1 and TRBJ2-5, with D hard to call. This CDR3 is 17 amino acids long. Trimming took 4 bases from V and 1 from J, leaving 19 bases between them. In germline, CDR1 is MGHRA, CDR2 YSYEKL. The CDR3 DNA reads TGCGCCAGCAGCCTCACACCCGGGTCCTTAATCCAAGAGACCCAGTACTTC. It is translated as CASSLTPGSLIQETQYF.

The CDR3 nucleotides read TGTGCCAGCAGCTTAGGGTCTGCTGTCTCTGGAAACACCATATATTTT. Its protein is CASSLGSAVSGNTIYF. This chain uses TRBV7-2 with TRBJ1-3; no reliable D call. The CDR3 sequence is 16 residues long. The germline gives CDR1 SGHTA, CDR2 FQGNSA. The V end lost 1 base, the J end lost 0 bases, and 10 bases lay between the germline ends.

This clonotype occurred a few times. The J gene is TRBJ2-7, the V gene TRBV29-1; D unresolved. The CDR3 covers 11 residues. Germline CDR1 is SQVTM and CDR2 is ANQGSEA. Trimming shortened V by 7 bases and J by 6 bases, and 13 bases separated the two germline ends. CDR3: CSAKLTCEQYF. Written as DNA, the CDR3 is TGCAGCGCCAAACTAACCTGCGAGCAGTACTTC.

This chain links TRBV20-1 with TRBJ2-1; the D gene is possibly TRBD2 (5 bases). Deletions cut 2 bases from V and 8 bases from J, with 19 bases between. This CDR3 comprises 15 residues. CDR1 is DFQATT and CDR2 is SNEGSKA in the germline V gene (reference sequence). CDR3 sequence (DNA): TGCAGTGCTAGACTGGGAGACTTTCTGCGGGATGAGCAGTTCTTC. Translation: CSARLGDFLRDEQFF.

The chain couples TRBV29-1 to TRBJ1-4; D gene uncertain. CDR3 size: 13 residues. Germline assignment: CDR1 SQVTM and CDR2 ANQGSEA. With 6 bases removed from V and 7 bases from J, the gap between germline ends came to 15 bases. The CDR3 reads CSVSSGGLEKLFF. DNA for the CDR3: TGCAGCGTGAGTAGCGGAGGACTTGAAAAACTGTTTTTT. Together with reference TRBV29-1 and TRBJ1-4, the CDR3 gives the full variable domain: SAVISQKPSRDICQRGTSLTIQCQVDSQVTMMFWYRQQPGQSLTLIATANQGSEATYESGFVIDKFPISRPNLTFSTLTVSNMSPEDSSIYLCSVSSGGLEKLFFGSGTQLSVL.

This clonotype was recorded a few times. V and J are TRBV29-1 and TRBJ2-7, with 7 bases identical to TRBD1. Germline V gives CDR1 SQVTM, CDR2 ANQGSEA. J was trimmed by 2 bases and V by 7 bases; bases with no gene match: 8. The CDR3 runs 13 residues. CDR3 DNA sequence: TGCAGCGCGAGCCCCGGGACAGCCTACGAGCAGTACTTC. As protein: CSASPGTAYEQYF.

This CDR3 reads CASSGTGGSGYTF. CDR3 DNA sequence: TGTGCCAGCAGCGGGACAGGGGGCTCCGGCTACACCTTC. The J gene is TRBJ1-2, the V gene TRBV9; 11 bases match TRBD1. V lost 3 bases and J lost 8; bases outside the gene matches: 3. This CDR3 region has 13 residues. The germline V gene has CDR1 SGDLS and CDR2 YYNGEE.

This clonotype appeared many times. The V and J genes are TRBV5-6 and TRBJ2-1, with D unclear. There are 14 residues in the CDR3. CDR1 is SGHDT, CDR2 YYEEEE, per germline. V lost 6 bases, J lost 3 bases, and 13 bases lay in between. The CDR3 sequence is CASNQLGIYNEQFF. CDR3 sequence (DNA): TGTGCCAGCAACCAACTTGGGATCTACAATGAGCAGTTCTTC.

In DNA, the CDR3 is TGTGCCACCAGCAGGGGGGGGACCGTCGGTTGGGCCGGGGAGCTGTTTTTT. As protein: CATSRGGTVGWAGELFF. The J gene is TRBJ2-2, the V gene TRBV15, with 7 bases that match TRBD2. V was clipped by 3 bases and J by 6 bases; unmatched bases: 13. Germline lookup yields CDR1 LNHNV and CDR2 YYDKDF (reference sequence). This CDR3 has 17 amino acids.

V gene TRBV12-3 or TRBV12-4 combines with J gene TRBJ2-5; D could derive from TRBD1 or TRBD2 (5 bases each). The DNA matches TRBJ2-7 better at its end, which makes the J call doubtful. The length of the CDR3 is 13 residues. The CDR3 loop reads CASSFVGVVEQYF. The CDR3 DNA reads TGTGCCAGCAGTTTTGTGGGGGTAGTCGAGCAGTACTTC.

This clonotype was picked up a small number of times. The rearrangement uses TRBV20-1 and TRBJ2-2; D is unresolved. V was pared by 1 base and J by 2 bases, with 11 bases between. CDR1 is DFQATT and CDR2 is SNEGSKA in the germline V gene (reference sequence). The CDR3 is 15 amino acids. This CDR3 reads CSARVVTVNTGELFF. CDR3 DNA sequence: TGCAGTGCTAGAGTAGTTACAGTAAACACCGGGGAGCTGTTTTTT.

The chain employs TRBV20-1 and TRBJ2-5, with 8 nucleotides matching TRBD1. Judging by the DNA end, TRBJ2-7 fits better; the J call may be wrong. The germline V gene encodes CDR1 DFQATT and CDR2 SNEGSKA (reference sequence). The CDR3 loop spans 15 amino acids. This CDR3 is CSARGRGLRFDEQYF. The CDR3 coding sequence is TGCAGTGCTAGAGGCAGGGGGCTCCGGTTCGACGAGCAGTACTTC.

In this sample, this clonotype turned up a few times. The gene calls are TRBV9 and TRBJ2-5; D tentatively fits TRBD1 or TRBD2 (5 bases each). In germline, CDR1 is SGDLS, CDR2 YYNGEE. The length of the CDR3 is 12 residues. V was clipped by 3 bases and J by 11 bases, with 14 bases between them. The DNA of the CDR3 is TGTGCCAGCAGCGGTAGCCTGGGGGAGCAGTACTTC. Its translation is CASSGSLGEQYF. The complete variable domain, with remaining parts taken from reference TRBV9 and TRBJ2-5, reads DSGVTQTPKHLITATGQRVTLRCSPRSGDLSVYWYQQSLDQGLQFLIQYYNGEERAKGNILERFSAQQFPDLHSELNLSSLELGDSALYFCASSGSLGEQYFGPGTRLLVL.